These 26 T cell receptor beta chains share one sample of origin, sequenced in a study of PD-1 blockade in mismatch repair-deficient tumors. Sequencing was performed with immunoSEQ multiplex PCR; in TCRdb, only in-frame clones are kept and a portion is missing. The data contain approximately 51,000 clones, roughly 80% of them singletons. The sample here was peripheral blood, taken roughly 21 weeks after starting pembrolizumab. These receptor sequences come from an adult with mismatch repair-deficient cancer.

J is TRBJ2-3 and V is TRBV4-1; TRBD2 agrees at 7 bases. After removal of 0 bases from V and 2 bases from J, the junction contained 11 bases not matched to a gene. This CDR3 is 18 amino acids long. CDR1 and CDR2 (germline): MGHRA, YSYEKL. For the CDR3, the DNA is TGCGCCAGCAGCCAAGACGATAGGCTAGCGGATCTCACAGATACGCAGTATTTT. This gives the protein CASSQDDRLADLTDTQYF.

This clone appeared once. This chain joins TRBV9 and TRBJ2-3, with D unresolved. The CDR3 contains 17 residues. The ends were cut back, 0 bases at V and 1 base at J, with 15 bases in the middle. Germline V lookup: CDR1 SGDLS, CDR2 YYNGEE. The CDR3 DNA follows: TGTGCCAGCAGCGTAGATGATAGCCGGTCTCGCACAGATACGCAGTATTTT. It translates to CASSVDDSRSRTDTQYF.

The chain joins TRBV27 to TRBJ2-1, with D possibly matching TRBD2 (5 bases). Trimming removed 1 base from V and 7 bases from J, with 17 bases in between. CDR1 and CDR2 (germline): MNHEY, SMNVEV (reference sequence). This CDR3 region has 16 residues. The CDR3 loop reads CASSLLAGLKRNEQFF. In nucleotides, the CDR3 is TGTGCCAGCAGTTTATTGGCGGGCCTTAAGCGTAATGAGCAGTTCTTC.

The DNA for the CDR3 is TGCGCCAGCAGCCATCCCCAGAGAGGGAGCACAGATACGCAGTATTTT. Its translation: CASSHPQRGSTDTQYF. The J gene is TRBJ2-3, the V gene TRBV4-1, with TRBD2 as a possible D gene (5 bases). The CDR3 sequence is 16 residues long. Germline V gene lookup returns CDR1 MGHRA and CDR2 YSYEKL. V was clipped by 3 bases and J by 0 bases, with 13 bases between them.

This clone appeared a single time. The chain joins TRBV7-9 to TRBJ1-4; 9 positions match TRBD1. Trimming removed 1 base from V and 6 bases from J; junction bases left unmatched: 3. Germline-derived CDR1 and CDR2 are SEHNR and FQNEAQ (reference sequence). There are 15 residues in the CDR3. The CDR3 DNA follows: TGTGCCAGCAGCTTAGGGGACAGGGACTATGAAAAACTGTTTTTT. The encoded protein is CASSLGDRDYEKLFF.

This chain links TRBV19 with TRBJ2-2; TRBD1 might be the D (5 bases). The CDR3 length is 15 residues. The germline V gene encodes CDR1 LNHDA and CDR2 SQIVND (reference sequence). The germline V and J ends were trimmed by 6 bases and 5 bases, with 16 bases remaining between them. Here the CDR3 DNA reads TGTGCCAGTAGCACACAGGTTGGAGCGACCGGGGAGCTGTTTTTT. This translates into CASSTQVGATGELFF.

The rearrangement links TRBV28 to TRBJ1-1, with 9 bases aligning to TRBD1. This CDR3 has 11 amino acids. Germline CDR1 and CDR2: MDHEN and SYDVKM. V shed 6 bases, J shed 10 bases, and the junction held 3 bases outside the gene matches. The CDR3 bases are TGTGCCAGCAGGGGGGGACAGGGAGCTTTCTTT. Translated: CASRGGQGAFF.

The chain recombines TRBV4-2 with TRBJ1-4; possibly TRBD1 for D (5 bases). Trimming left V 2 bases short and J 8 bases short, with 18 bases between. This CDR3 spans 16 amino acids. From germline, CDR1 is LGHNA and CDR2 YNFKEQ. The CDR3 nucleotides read TGTGCCAGCAGCCAAATCACCGCAGACCCAGGGGAAAAACTGTTTTTT. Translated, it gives CASSQITADPGEKLFF.

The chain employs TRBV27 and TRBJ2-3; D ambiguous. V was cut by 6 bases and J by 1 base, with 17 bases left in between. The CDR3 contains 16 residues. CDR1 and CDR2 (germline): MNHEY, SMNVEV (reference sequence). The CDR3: CASSPVQLRGTDTQYF. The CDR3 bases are TGTGCCAGCAGCCCGGTACAGCTCCGTGGCACAGATACGCAGTATTTT.

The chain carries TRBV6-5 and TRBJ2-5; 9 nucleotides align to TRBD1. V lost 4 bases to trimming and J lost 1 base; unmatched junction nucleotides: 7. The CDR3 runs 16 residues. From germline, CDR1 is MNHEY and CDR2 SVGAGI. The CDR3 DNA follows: TGTGCCAGCAGTTTAGGACAGGGGAGGTCCCAAGAGACCCAGTACTTC. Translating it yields CASSLGQGRSQETQYF.

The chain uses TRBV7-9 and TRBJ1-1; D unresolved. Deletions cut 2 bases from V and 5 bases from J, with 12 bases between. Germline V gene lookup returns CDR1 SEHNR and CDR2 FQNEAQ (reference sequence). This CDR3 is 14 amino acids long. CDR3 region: CASSLLGSGTEAFF. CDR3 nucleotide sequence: TGTGCCAGCAGCTTACTAGGCTCGGGGACTGAAGCTTTCTTT. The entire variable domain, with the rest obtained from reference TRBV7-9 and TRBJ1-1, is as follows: DTGVSQNPRHKITKRGQNVTFRCDPISEHNRLYWYRQTLGQGPEFLTYFQNEAQLEKSRLLSDRFSAERPKGSFSTLEIQRTEQGDSAMYLCASSLLGSGTEAFFGQGTRLTVV.

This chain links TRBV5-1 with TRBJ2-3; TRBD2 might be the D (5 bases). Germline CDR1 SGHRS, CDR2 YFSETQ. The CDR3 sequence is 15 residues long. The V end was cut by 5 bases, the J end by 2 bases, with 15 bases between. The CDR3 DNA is TGCGCCAGCAGACCTAACCCCGACTACACAGATACGCAGTATTTT. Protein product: CASRPNPDYTDTQYF.

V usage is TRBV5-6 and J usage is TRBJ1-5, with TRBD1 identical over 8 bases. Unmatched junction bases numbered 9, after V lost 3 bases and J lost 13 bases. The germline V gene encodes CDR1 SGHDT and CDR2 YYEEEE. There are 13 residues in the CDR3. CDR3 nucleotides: TGTGCCAGCAGCTCCGCAGGGACAGGACATCAGCATTTT. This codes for CASSSAGTGHQHF.

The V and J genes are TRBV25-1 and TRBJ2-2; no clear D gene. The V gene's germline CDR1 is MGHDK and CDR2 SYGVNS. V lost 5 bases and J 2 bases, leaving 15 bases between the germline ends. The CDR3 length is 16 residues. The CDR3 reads CASSTPRTLNTGELFF. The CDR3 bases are TGTGCCAGCAGTACGCCACGGACCCTTAACACCGGGGAGCTGTTTTTT.

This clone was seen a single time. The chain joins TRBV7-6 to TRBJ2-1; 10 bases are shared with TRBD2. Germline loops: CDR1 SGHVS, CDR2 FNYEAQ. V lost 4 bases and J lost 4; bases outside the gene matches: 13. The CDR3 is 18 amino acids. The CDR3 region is CASSSLGGAGGPYNEQFF. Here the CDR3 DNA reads TGTGCCAGCAGCTCCCTAGGAGGAGCGGGAGGGCCGTACAATGAGCAGTTCTTC.

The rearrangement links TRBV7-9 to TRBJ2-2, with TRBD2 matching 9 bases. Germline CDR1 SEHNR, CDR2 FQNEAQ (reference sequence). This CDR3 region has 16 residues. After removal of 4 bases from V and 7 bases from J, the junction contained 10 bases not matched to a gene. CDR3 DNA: TGTGCCAGCAGCTCCCTTAGCGGGAGAATTAACGGGGAGCTGTTTTTT. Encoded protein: CASSSLSGRINGELFF.

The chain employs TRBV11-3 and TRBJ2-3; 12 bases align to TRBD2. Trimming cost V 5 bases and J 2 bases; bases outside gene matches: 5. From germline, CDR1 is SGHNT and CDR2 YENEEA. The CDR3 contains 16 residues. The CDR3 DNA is TGTGCCAGCAGCCCTCGACTAGCGGGAGCCACAGATACGCAGTATTTT. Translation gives CASSPRLAGATDTQYF.

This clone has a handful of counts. DNA for the CDR3: TGCGCCAGCAGCCAAGATGAAGAATCTCCTAACTATGGCTACACCTTC. It yields the protein CASSQDEESPNYGYTF. The rearrangement uses TRBV4-1 and TRBJ1-2; D remains ambiguous. Germline values: CDR1 MGHRA, CDR2 YSYEKL. Trimming shortened V by 0 bases and J by 0 bases, and 11 bases separated the two germline ends. The CDR3 consists of 16 residues.

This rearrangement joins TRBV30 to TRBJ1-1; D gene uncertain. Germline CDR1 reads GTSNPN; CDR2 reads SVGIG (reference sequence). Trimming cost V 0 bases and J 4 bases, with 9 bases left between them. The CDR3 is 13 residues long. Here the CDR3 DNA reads TGTGCCTGGAGTGTACTAGGAAGCACTGAAGCTTTCTTT. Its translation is CAWSVLGSTEAFF.

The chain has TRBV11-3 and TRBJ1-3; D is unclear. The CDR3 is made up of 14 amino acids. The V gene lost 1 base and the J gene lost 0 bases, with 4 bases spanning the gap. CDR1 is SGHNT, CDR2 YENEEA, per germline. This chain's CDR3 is CASSLAGSGNTIYF. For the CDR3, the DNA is TGTGCCAGCAGCTTAGCCGGCTCTGGAAACACCATATATTTT.

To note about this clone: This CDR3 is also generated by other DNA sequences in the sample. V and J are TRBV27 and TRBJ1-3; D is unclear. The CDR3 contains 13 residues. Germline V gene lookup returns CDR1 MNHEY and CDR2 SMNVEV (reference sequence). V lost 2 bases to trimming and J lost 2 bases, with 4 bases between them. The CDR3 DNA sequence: TGTGCCAGCAGTTTAGGTCCTGGAAACACCATATATTTT. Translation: CASSLGPGNTIYF.

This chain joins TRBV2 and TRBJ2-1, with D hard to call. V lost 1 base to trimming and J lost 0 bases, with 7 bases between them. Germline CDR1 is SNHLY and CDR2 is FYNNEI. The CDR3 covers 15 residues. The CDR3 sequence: CASSEGRSSYNEQFF. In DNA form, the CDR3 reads TGTGCCAGCAGTGAAGGTAGAAGCTCCTACAATGAGCAGTTCTTC.

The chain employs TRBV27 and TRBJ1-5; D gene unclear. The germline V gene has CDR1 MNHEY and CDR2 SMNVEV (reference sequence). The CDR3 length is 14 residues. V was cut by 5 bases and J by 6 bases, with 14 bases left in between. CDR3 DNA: TGTGCCAGCAGTGCCTCGTATGGGCCTCAGCCCCAGCATTTT. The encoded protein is CASSASYGPQPQHF.

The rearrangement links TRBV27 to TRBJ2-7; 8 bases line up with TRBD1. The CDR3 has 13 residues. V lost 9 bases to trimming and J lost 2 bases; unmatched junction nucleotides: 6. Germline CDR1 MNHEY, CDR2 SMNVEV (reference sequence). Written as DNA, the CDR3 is TGTGCCAGGCCGGGACAGGATGCCTACGAGCAGTACTTC. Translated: CARPGQDAYEQYF.

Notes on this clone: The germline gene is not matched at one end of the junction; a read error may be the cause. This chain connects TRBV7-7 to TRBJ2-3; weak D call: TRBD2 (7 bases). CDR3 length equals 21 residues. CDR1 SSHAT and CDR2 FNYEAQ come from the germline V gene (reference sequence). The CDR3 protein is CASSLAGGGEKPHTHTDTQYF. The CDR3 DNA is TGTGCTAGCAGCTTAGCAGGAGGGGGGGAAAAGCCACACACACACACAGATACGCAGTATTTT.

CDR3 loop: CASSSRPGDASYEQYF. The CDR3 bases are TGTGCCAGCAGCTCCCGGCCAGGGGATGCTAGCTACGAGCAGTACTTC. This rearrangement joins TRBV11-3 to TRBJ2-7, with D tentatively TRBD1 (6 bases). The CDR3 runs to 16 residues. The germline V and J ends were trimmed by 4 bases and 3 bases, with 19 bases remaining between them. Germline CDR1 and CDR2: SGHNT and YENEEA.